The T cell receptor beta chain under discussion was sequenced for a study of T cell repertoires in cytomegalovirus infection (dated by TCRdb to the late 2010s). With respect to the entire study: The peptide stimulations were aimed at well-studied HLA-B-restricted epitopes as well as recently identified HLA-C-restricted CMV epitopes, whose presentation resists viral immunomodulation. Because public TCR beta signatures pointed to carriage of CMV infection together with the matching HLA type, the HLA type of each donor mattered for the analysis.

This clonotype was observed a handful of times. The target of this receptor is not known. No qualities accompany the bases; no much larger clone lies one base away. In light of the paper, this sample's treatment or condition label describes: in vitro stimulation with specific CMV peptide epitopes to enrich CMV-specific T cells. Sequenced on an Illumina HiSeq 1500. TCRdb cleaned the public reads at Q25 with fastp, built clones with MiXCR and kept in-frame beta chains. All rows with the same CDR3 protein become a single entry with the most common DNA and genes. The sample table holds some 800,000 distinct CDR3 sequences, of which about 30% were seen once. The ten largest clones add up to around 12% of the sample. The full study reports these points: The ex vivo response was dominated by HLA-C-restricted CMV-specific TCR beta clonotypes, and the single most frequent clonotype in two of eight donors was supplied by these HLA-C-restricted clonotypes. In both this cohort and an independent cohort of 352 donors, the cumulative frequency of public TCR beta family members distinguished carriers of CMV infection plus the relevant HLA type.

V was cut back by 4 bases and J by 7 bases, leaving a gap of 11 bases between them. From the germline V gene, CDR1 is SGHVS and CDR2 is FQNEAQ. The CDR3 goes from the cysteine to the phenylalanine over 13 residues. Only the CDR3 region is kept as DNA, spanning 39 bases read in frame from base 1. Sequencing used cultured CD8+ T cells from PBMCs, obtained from culture after CMV antigen stimulation. This receptor chain uses TRBV7-8 and TRBJ2-1; the D gene could be TRBD1 or TRBD2, each one agreeing over 5 bases. This sequence originates from a human donor in good health (CMV status not recorded). Some clones in this sample may be carry-over from other donors' samples. The bases are TGTGCCAGCAGCTATAAGTGGGGGAATGAGCAGTTCTTC. This gives the protein CASSYKWGNEQFF.